The subject of this entry is one T cell receptor (beta chain). CDR3 length: 15 amino acids. The germline CDR1 and CDR2 sequences are SGHRS and YFSETQ. The V end was cut by 4 bases, the J end by 2 bases, with 13 bases between. This sample is part of a study of blood T cell repertoires in COVID-19. Study-wide context: The United States, Italy and Spain provided the acute and convalescent COVID-19 samples.

Assay: immunoSEQ multiplex PCR; the TCRdb copy retains only in-frame clones and omits some. The sample records 45,000 or so clones, more than 75% being singletons. The rearrangement joins TRBV5-1 to TRBJ2-1; D gene unclear. Sequencing was done on a sample of peripheral blood. The receptor was derived from an elderly woman with COVID-19, enrolled during active disease. Here the CDR3 reads CASSLSAVAYNEQFF. In DNA, the CDR3 is TGCGCCAGCAGCCTGAGCGCAGTCGCCTACAATGAGCAGTTCTTC.